This TCR beta chain was identified in a study of blood T cells in healthy people across ages. Regarding this clonotype: The antigen remains undetermined.

This CDR3 is 15 amino acids long. J gave up 2 bases and V 4 bases, and 6 bases lay outside the gene matches. In germline, CDR1 is SGHRS, CDR2 YFSETQ. General observations from the study: The fall in TCR beta diversity per million T cells was roughly linear with age.

Primers used in a second PCR of roughly 7 to 11 cycles were a sample-barcoded 5' primer and a J-beta primer mix. Sequencing yielded, for each sample, at least 3 million paired-end reads carrying CDR3. TCRdb reanalysed the 5' RACE reads using MiXCR and keeps one entry per CDR3 protein. The sample consists of about 380,000 distinct CDR3 sequences, approximately 52% of them appearing once. The chain carries TRBV5-1 and TRBJ2-1, with 7 bases fitting TRBD1. The sample taken for sequencing was blood. This TCR derives from a man in his 60s in good health. CDR3 sequence: CASSHLGGPYNEQFF. The DNA for the CDR3 is TGCGCCAGCAGCCATTTAGGGGGCCCCTACAATGAGCAGTTCTTC.